These 17 T cell receptor beta chains originate from one sample sequenced in a study of T cell responses to AZD1222 COVID-19 vaccine (dated by TCRdb to the early 2020s). Libraries were built with the immunoSEQ multiplex PCR assay. In its TCRdb copy, this immuneACCESS table keeps in-frame sequences only and misses some clones. Where compared with another copy, unresolved V genes explain less than half of these, and the others have no known cause. The sample records around 140,000 clones, nearly 95% of which are singletons. The ten top clones hold around 5.9% of the sample. What this sample's time point label stands for: baseline before first vaccination. The material sequenced was peripheral blood, taken on day 0 of AZD1222 vaccination. All receptors derive from an adult in good health.

CDR3 DNA sequence: TGTGCCAGCAGTGAAACGGGACAGGATACAGATACGCAGTATTTT. This translates into CASSETGQDTDTQYF. This chain uses TRBV6-1 with TRBJ2-3; 8 positions agree with TRBD1. V was clipped by 2 bases and J by 3 bases; unmatched bases: 4. CDR3 length equals 15 residues. The germline V gene has CDR1 MNHNS and CDR2 SASEGT.

This chain connects TRBV28 to TRBJ2-7; 9 bases agree with TRBD2. Trimming at V came to 5 bases and at J to 1 base, leaving 9 bases not matched to a gene. The CDR3 spans 16 residues. Germline V CDR1 and CDR2: MDHEN, SYDVKM. The CDR3 region is CASSPSASGRSYEQYF. In nucleotides, the CDR3 is TGTGCCAGCAGTCCCTCGGCCAGCGGGAGGTCCTACGAGCAGTACTTC.

V usage is TRBV6-5 and J usage is TRBJ2-7; D unclear. CDR1 is MNHEY, CDR2 SVGAGI, per germline. Trimming stripped 2 bases from V and 5 bases from J, with 16 bases between. The CDR3 contains 15 residues. The CDR3 reads CASSYQHATRNEQYF. CDR3 coding DNA: TGTGCCAGCAGTTACCAACATGCCACGAGGAACGAGCAGTACTTC.

The count of this clone is one. The chain is built from TRBV5-4 and TRBJ1-3; 9 bases align to TRBD1. J was trimmed by 3 bases and V by 3 bases; bases with no gene match: 7. Germline V gene lookup returns CDR1 SGHNT and CDR2 YYREEE (reference sequence). This CDR3 spans 16 amino acids. The CDR3 coding sequence is TGTGCCAGCAGCTACGGACAGGGGTCGGGTGGAAACACCATATATTTT. Encoded protein: CASSYGQGSGGNTIYF.

V is TRBV5-8 and J is TRBJ2-3; 7 bases map to TRBD2. This CDR3 is built from 14 residues. J gave up 4 bases and V 4 bases, and 6 bases lay outside the gene matches. CDR1 and CDR2 from the germline V gene are SGHTS and YDEGEE. This chain's CDR3 is CASSRQRDSDTQYF. The CDR3 DNA sequence: TGTGCCAGCAGCCGCCAGCGGGACTCAGATACGCAGTATTTT.

This chain uses TRBV28 with TRBJ2-7; no definite D call. Germline CDR1 and CDR2: MDHEN and SYDVKM. The CDR3 is 11 amino acids. Trimming left V 7 bases short and J 0 bases short, with 4 bases between. The CDR3 DNA follows: TGTGCCAGCACCTCCTCCTACGAGCAGTACTTC. Translation: CASTSSYEQYF.

The chain joins TRBV28 to TRBJ2-7; D is undetermined. Germline V CDR1 and CDR2: MDHEN, SYDVKM. V was shortened by 7 bases and J by 0 bases, with 16 bases between the two germline ends. CDR3 length: 15 residues. In DNA form, the CDR3 reads TGTGCCAGCAACCCAAACACCTTTCGCTCCTACGAGCAGTACTTC. This sequence encodes CASNPNTFRSYEQYF.

The chain joins TRBV6-5 to TRBJ1-4; unclear D gene. The CDR3 sequence is 13 residues long. V lost 2 bases, J lost 5 bases, and 6 bases lay in between. Germline-derived CDR1 and CDR2 are MNHEY and SVGAGI. DNA for the CDR3: TGTGCCAGCAGTTACGGGAGAAATGAAAAACTGTTTTTT. It is translated as CASSYGRNEKLFF.

This chain connects TRBV25-1 to TRBJ2-1, with 7 bases identical to TRBD2. The CDR3 loop spans 14 amino acids. V shed 3 bases, J shed 8 bases, and the junction held 7 bases outside the gene matches. Per germline, CDR1 MGHDK and CDR2 SYGVNS. The CDR3 is CASSDFGTKDEQFF. In nucleotides, the CDR3 is TGTGCCAGCAGTGACTTCGGGACTAAGGATGAGCAGTTCTTC.

The chain uses TRBV6-1 and TRBJ2-7; D not certain. The CDR3 length is 12 residues. Germline V gives CDR1 MNHNS, CDR2 SASEGT. V gave up 2 bases and J gave up 12 bases, with 14 bases separating them. The CDR3 DNA reads as TGTGCCAGCAGTGAAAGAGGCAGAGAACCGTACTTC. As protein: CASSERGREPYF.

The chain joins TRBV5-1 to TRBJ2-3, with D tentatively TRBD1 or TRBD2 (6 bases each). CDR1 SGHRS and CDR2 YFSETQ come from the germline V gene. This CDR3 spans 16 amino acids. Trimming left V 4 bases short and J 0 bases short, with 15 bases between. CDR3 sequence: CASSGEDSYSTDTQYF. The CDR3 coding sequence is TGCGCCAGCAGCGGGGAGGACAGTTATAGCACAGATACGCAGTATTTT.

The chain uses TRBV7-3 and TRBJ2-3; D gene uncertain. The V gene lost 8 bases and the J gene lost 2 bases, with 14 bases spanning the gap. Germline-derived CDR1 and CDR2 are SGHTA and FQGTGA. This CDR3 comprises 14 residues. The CDR3: CASSGLTHTDTQYF. The CDR3 DNA reads as TGTGCCAGCTCCGGCCTGACTCACACAGATACGCAGTATTTT.

The chain links TRBV5-6 to TRBJ2-7; TRBD2 matches 10 bases. With 5 bases clipped from V and 0 bases from J, the junction kept 14 bases outside the gene matches. Germline CDR1 SGHDT, CDR2 YYEEEE. This CDR3 spans 18 amino acids. The CDR3 bases are TGTGCCAGCAGTCAATCCGTAGCGGGGGGCATCCACTCCTACGAGCAGTACTTC. Protein product: CASSQSVAGGIHSYEQYF.

Of note for this clone: This sample also contains other DNA sequences that code for the same CDR3. The chain joins TRBV3-1 (or the pseudogene TRBV3-2) to TRBJ1-1, with D possibly being TRBD1 (6 bases). V was trimmed by 3 bases and J by 3 bases, leaving 14 bases between them. Germline loops: CDR1 LGHDT, CDR2 YNNKEL (reference sequence). This CDR3 region has 15 residues. CDR3: CASSQDRGRDTEAFF. DNA for the CDR3: TGTGCCAGCAGCCAGGACCGGGGGCGCGACACTGAAGCTTTCTTT.

The CDR3: CASSLRQGAEAFF. DNA of the CDR3: TGTGCCAGCAGCTTACGACAGGGGGCTGAAGCTTTCTTT. The genes are TRBV7-9 and TRBJ1-1, with 9 bases that match TRBD1. Germline values: CDR1 SEHNR, CDR2 FQNEAQ (reference sequence). The CDR3 is 13 residues long. V lost 2 bases and J lost 6; bases outside the gene matches: 1. Looking up the rest from reference TRBV7-9 and TRBJ1-1 gives the full variable domain: DTGVSQNPRHKITKRGQNVTFRCDPISEHNRLYWYRQTLGQGPEFLTYFQNEAQLEKSRLLSDRFSAERPKGSFSTLEIQRTEQGDSAMYLCASSLRQGAEAFFGQGTRLTVV.

The chain joins TRBV7-8 to TRBJ1-4; D unresolved. Looked up from germline, CDR1 is SGHVS and CDR2 is FQNEAQ. The length of the CDR3 is 17 residues. V was shortened by 4 bases and J by 0 bases, with 15 bases between the two germline ends. The CDR3 coding sequence is TGTGCCAGCAGCTCCCTGGCCAGATTAGCAACTAATGAAAAACTGTTTTTT. Encoded protein: CASSSLARLATNEKLFF. Together with reference TRBV7-8 and TRBJ1-4, the CDR3 gives the full variable domain: GAGVSQSPRYKVAKRGQDVALRCDPISGHVSLFWYQQALGQGPEFLTYFQNEAQLDKSGLPSDRFFAERPEGSVSTLKIQRTQQEDSAVYLCASSSLARLATNEKLFFGSGTQLSVL.

In nucleotides, the CDR3 is TGTGCCTGGAGTGTACAACAAAGGGCTTACGGTGAAGCTTTCTTT. Its protein product is CAWSVQQRAYGEAFF. V gene TRBV30 combines with J gene TRBJ1-1; D ambiguous. V was trimmed by 0 bases and J by 7 bases, leaving 18 bases between them. Germline values: CDR1 GTSNPN, CDR2 SVGIG (reference sequence). The CDR3 covers 15 residues.